These 4 T cell receptor beta chains originate from one sample sequenced in a study of T cells in Graves' hyperthyroidism and ophthalmopathy. It was RNA transcripts that yielded the amplified TCR beta CDR3 regions. When the TCR CDR3 underwent first-round RT-PCR, the HTBI primer set was used. TCRdb reprocessed the multiplex PCR reads via MiXCR and lists one record per CDR3 protein. The sample has 400,000 to 600,000 distinct CDR3 sequences, less than 25% seen once. Sequencing was carried out using blood. The receptors derive from a man younger than 35 with Graves' hyperthyroidism.

This clonotype was seen ten or more times. The chain is built from TRBV2 and TRBJ1-5; the D gene is possibly TRBD1 (5 bases). CDR3 length equals 16 residues. In germline, CDR1 is SNHLY, CDR2 FYNNEI. The V end was cut by 2 bases, the J end by 3 bases, with 14 bases between. CDR3 DNA: TGTGCCAGCAGTGAATCAGGCGCAGGGATCAATCAGCCCCAGCATTTT. This translates into CASSESGAGINQPQHF.

The chain links TRBV7-3 to TRBJ2-5; 9 bases match TRBD2. Trimming took 1 base from V and 5 from J; bases not matched to a gene: 5. The length of the CDR3 is 15 residues. CDR1 and CDR2 from the germline V gene are SGHTA and FQGTGA. Here the CDR3 reads CASSLNSGGGETQYF. CDR3 in DNA: TGTGCCAGCAGCTTAAATAGCGGGGGAGGCGAGACCCAGTACTTC.

In its sample, this clonotype was seen many times. J is TRBJ2-7 and V is TRBV10-1; D may be TRBD1 (6 bases). The CDR3 spans 11 residues. Germline CDR1 reads WNHNN; CDR2 reads SYGVQD (reference sequence). Trimming took off 8 bases at V and 6 bases at J, with 11 bases between the two ends. CDR3 DNA: TGCGCCAGCCATGGCAGGGGCGAGCAGTACTTC. Translating it yields CASHGRGEQYF.

This clonotype has a count of ten or more. V gene TRBV2 combines with J gene TRBJ1-5; TRBD1 is a possible D gene (5 bases). V was shortened by 2 bases and J by 4 bases, with 12 bases between the two germline ends. The CDR3 is 15 amino acids. Germline values: CDR1 SNHLY, CDR2 FYNNEI. DNA of the CDR3: TGTGCCAGCAGTGAACCAGGGTTGGGGAATCAGCCCCAGCATTTT. Protein sequence: CASSEPGLGNQPQHF.